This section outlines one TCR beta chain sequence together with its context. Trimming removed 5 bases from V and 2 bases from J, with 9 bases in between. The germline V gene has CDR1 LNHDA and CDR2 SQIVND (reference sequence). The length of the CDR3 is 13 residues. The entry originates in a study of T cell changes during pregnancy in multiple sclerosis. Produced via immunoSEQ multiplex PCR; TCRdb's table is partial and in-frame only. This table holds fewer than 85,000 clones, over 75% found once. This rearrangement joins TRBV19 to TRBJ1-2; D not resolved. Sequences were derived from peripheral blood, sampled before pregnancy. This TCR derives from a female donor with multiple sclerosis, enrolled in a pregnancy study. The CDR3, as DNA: TGTGCCAGTAGTGGCAGTTACAACTATGGCTACACCTTC. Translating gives CASSGSYNYGYTF.